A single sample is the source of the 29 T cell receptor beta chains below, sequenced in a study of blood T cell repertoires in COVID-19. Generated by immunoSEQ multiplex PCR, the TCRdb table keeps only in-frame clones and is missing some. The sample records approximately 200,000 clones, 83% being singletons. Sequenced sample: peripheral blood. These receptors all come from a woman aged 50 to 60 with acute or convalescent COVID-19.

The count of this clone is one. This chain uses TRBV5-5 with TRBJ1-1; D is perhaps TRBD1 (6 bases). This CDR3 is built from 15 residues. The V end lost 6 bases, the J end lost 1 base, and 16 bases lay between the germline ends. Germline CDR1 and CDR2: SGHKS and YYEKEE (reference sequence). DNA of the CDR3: TGTGCCAGCACTCTTTGGCGGACAGAGAACACTGAAGCTTTCTTT. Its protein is CASTLWRTENTEAFF.

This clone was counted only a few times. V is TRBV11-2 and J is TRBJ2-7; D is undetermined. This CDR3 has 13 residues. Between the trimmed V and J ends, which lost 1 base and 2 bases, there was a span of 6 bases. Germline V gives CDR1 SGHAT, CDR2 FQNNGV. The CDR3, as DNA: TGTGCCAGCAGCTTAGCGGAGACCTACGAGCAGTACTTC. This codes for CASSLAETYEQYF.

The CDR3 nucleotides are TGTGCCAGCAGTCGACAGGGCAGCTATGGCTACACCTTC. Translation gives CASSRQGSYGYTF. The rearrangement uses TRBV6-5 and TRBJ1-2, with 7 bases identical to TRBD1. Looked up from germline, CDR1 is MNHEY and CDR2 is SVGAGI. The CDR3 sequence is 13 residues long. J was trimmed by 4 bases and V by 5 bases; bases with no gene match: 4.

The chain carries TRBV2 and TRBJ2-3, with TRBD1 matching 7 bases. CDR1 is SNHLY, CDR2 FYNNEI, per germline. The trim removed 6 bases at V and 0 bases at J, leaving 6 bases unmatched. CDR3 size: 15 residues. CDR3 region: CASRDGTVSTDTQYF. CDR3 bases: TGTGCCAGCAGGGACGGGACAGTGAGCACAGATACGCAGTATTTT.

CDR3 residues: CASSWGEGQPQHF. The CDR3 nucleotides are TGTGCCAGCAGTTGGGGGGAGGGACAGCCCCAGCATTTT. The chain uses TRBV12-3 or TRBV12-4 and TRBJ1-5, with D tentatively TRBD1 (5 bases). The V gene lost 4 bases and the J gene lost 7 bases, with 11 bases spanning the gap. CDR3 size: 13 residues.

Here the CDR3 reads CASSPTAGRTGTGELFF. CDR3 in DNA: TGTGCCAGTAGCCCTACAGCGGGACGTACGGGCACCGGGGAGCTGTTTTTT. The J gene is TRBJ2-2, the V gene TRBV19; 7 bases fit TRBD2. The V and J ends lost 6 bases and 4 bases, in that order; junction bases with no gene match: 14. The CDR3 covers 17 residues. Germline CDR1 is LNHDA and CDR2 is SQIVND (reference sequence).

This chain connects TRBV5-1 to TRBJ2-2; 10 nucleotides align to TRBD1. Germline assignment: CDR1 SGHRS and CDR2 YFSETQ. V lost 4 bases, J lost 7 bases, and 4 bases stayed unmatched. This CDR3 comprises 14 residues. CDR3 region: CASSTRTGGGELFF. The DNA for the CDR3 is TGCGCCAGCAGCACACGGACAGGGGGCGGGGAGCTGTTTTTT.

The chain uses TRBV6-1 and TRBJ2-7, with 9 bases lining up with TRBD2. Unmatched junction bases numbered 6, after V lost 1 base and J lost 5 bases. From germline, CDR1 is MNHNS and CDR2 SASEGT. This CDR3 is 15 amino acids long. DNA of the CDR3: TGTGCCAGCAGTGAAGGAGGACTAGCGCGCCACGAGCAGTACTTC. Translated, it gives CASSEGGLARHEQYF.

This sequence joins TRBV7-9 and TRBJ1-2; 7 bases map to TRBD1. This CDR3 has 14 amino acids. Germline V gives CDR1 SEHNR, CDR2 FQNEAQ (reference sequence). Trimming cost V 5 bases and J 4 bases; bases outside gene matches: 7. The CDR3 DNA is TGTGCCAGCAGCCCACCGGACAGGATCTATGGCTACACCTTC. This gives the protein CASSPPDRIYGYTF. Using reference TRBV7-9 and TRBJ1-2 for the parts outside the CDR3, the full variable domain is DTGVSQNPRHKITKRGQNVTFRCDPISEHNRLYWYRQTLGQGPEFLTYFQNEAQLEKSRLLSDRFSAERPKGSFSTLEIQRTEQGDSAMYLCASSPPDRIYGYTFGSGTRLTVV.

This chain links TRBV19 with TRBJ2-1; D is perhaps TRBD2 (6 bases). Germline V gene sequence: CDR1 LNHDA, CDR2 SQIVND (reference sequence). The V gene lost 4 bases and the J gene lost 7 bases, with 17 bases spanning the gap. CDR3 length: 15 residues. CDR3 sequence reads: CASSTHGAGWNEQFF. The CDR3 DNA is TGTGCCAGTAGTACCCATGGGGCGGGATGGAATGAGCAGTTCTTC.

The CDR3 region is CASSRDRGDSPLHF. The CDR3 nucleotides are TGTGCCAGCTCACGGGACAGGGGGGATTCACCCCTCCACTTT. This chain uses TRBV18 with TRBJ1-6; 11 bases fit TRBD1. V was clipped by 4 bases and J by 8 bases; unmatched bases: 1. The CDR3 has 14 residues. Per germline, CDR1 KGHSH and CDR2 LQKENI.

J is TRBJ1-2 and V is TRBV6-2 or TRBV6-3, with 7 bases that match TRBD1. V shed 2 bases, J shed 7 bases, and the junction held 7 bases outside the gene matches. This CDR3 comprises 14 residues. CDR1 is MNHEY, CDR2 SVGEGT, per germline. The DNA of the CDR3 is TGTGCCAGCAGTTACCAAGGGACAGTCCGTGGCTACACCTTC. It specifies CASSYQGTVRGYTF.

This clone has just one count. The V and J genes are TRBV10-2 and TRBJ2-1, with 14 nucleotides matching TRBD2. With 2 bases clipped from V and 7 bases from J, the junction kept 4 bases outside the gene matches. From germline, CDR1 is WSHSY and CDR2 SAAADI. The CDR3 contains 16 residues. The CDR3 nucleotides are TGCGCCAGCAGTGAGACTGGGACTAGCGGGAGTAATGAGCAGTTCTTC. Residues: CASSETGTSGSNEQFF.

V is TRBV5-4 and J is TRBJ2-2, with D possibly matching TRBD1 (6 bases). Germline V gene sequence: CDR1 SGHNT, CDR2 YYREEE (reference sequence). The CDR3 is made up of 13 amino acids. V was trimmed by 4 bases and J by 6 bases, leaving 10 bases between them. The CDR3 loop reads CASSTQGSGELFF. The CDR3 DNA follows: TGTGCCAGCAGCACTCAGGGGTCCGGGGAGCTGTTTTTT. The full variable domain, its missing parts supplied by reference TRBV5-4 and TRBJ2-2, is ETGVTQSPTHLIKTRGQQVTLRCSSQSGHNTVSWYQQALGQGPQFIFQYYREEENGRGNFPPRFSGLQFPNYSSELNVNALELDDSALYLCASSTQGSGELFFGEGSRLTVL.

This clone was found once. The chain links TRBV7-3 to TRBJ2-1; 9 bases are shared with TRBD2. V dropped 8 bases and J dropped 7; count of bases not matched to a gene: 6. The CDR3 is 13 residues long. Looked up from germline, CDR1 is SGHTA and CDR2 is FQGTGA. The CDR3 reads CASGGTSLNEQFF. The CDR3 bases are TGTGCCAGCGGTGGGACTAGCCTAAATGAGCAGTTCTTC.

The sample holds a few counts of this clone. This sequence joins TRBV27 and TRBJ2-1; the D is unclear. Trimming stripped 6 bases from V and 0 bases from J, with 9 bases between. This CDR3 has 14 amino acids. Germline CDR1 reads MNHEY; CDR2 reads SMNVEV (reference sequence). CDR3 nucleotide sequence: TGTGCCAGCAGCGTAATGAGCTCCTACAATGAGCAGTTCTTC. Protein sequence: CASSVMSSYNEQFF.

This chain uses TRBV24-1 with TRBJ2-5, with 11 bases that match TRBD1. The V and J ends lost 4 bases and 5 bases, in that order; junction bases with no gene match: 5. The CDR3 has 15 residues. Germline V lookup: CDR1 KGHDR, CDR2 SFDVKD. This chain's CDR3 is CATSDWTGGEETQYF. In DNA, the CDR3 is TGTGCCACCAGTGACTGGACAGGGGGCGAGGAGACCCAGTACTTC.

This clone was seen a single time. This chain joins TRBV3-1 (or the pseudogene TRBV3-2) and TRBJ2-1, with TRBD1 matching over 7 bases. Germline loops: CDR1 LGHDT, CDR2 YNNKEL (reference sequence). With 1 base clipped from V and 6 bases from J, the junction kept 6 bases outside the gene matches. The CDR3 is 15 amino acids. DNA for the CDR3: TGTGCCAGCAGCCAAGGACAGGGAAAGGTCAATGAGCAGTTCTTC. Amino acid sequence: CASSQGQGKVNEQFF.

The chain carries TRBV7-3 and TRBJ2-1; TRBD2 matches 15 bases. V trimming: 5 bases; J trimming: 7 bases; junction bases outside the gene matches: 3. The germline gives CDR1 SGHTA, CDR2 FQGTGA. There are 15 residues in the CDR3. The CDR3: CASSPGLAGGNEQFF. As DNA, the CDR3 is TGTGCCAGCAGCCCCGGACTAGCGGGGGGGAATGAGCAGTTCTTC.

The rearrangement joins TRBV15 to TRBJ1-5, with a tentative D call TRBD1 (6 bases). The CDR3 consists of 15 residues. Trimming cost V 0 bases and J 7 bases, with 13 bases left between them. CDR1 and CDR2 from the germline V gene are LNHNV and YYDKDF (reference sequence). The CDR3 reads CATSREDSITQPQHF. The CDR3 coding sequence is TGTGCCACCAGCAGAGAGGACAGCATCACACAGCCCCAGCATTTT.

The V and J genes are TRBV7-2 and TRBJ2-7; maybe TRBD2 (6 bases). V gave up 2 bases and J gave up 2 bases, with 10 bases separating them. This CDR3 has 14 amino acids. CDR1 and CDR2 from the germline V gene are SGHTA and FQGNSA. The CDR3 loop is CASSLMGGPYEQYF. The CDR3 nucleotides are TGTGCCAGCAGCTTAATGGGGGGACCCTACGAGCAGTACTTC.

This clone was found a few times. CDR3 sequence reads: CASSYRRVSAEAFF. The DNA for the CDR3 is TGTGCCAGCAGTTACCGCAGGGTCTCCGCTGAAGCTTTCTTT. The chain carries TRBV27 and TRBJ1-1; possibly TRBD1 for D (5 bases). With 4 bases removed from V and 6 bases from J, the gap between germline ends came to 15 bases. This CDR3 has 14 residues. The germline V gene has CDR1 MNHEY and CDR2 SMNVEV (reference sequence).

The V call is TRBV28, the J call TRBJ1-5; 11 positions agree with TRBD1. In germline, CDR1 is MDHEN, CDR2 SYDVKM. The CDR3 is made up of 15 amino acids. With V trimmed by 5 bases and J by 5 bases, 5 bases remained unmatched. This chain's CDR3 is CASSPLGQGDQPQHF. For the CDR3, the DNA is TGTGCCAGCAGTCCCTTGGGACAGGGGGATCAGCCCCAGCATTTT.

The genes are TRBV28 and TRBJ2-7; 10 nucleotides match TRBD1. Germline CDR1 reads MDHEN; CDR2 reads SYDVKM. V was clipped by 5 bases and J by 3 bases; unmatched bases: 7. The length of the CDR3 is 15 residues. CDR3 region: CASSTPGQGIYEQYF. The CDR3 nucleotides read TGTGCCAGCAGTACCCCGGGACAGGGGATCTACGAGCAGTACTTC.

CDR3 region: CASSQEGTARGYTF. The CDR3, as DNA: TGCGCCAGCAGCCAAGAAGGGACAGCAAGGGGCTACACCTTC. The gene calls are TRBV4-3 and TRBJ1-2; 7 positions agree with TRBD1. Germline assignment: CDR1 LGHNA and CDR2 YSLEER. The CDR3 extends over 14 amino acids. The trim removed 0 bases at V and 8 bases at J, leaving 6 bases unmatched.

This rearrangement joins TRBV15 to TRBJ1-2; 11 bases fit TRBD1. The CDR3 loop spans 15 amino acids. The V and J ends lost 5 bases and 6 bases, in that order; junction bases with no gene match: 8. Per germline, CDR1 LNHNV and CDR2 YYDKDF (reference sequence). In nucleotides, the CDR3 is TGTGCCACCAGCCGAGGGACAGGGGGAGTACATGGCTACACCTTC. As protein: CATSRGTGGVHGYTF.

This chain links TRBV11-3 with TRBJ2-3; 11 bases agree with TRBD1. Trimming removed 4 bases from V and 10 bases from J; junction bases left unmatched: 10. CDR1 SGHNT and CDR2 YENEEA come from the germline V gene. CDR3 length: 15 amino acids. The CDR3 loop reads CASSSGTGGRTAQYF. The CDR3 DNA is TGTGCCAGCAGCTCCGGGACAGGGGGACGCACGGCGCAGTATTTT.

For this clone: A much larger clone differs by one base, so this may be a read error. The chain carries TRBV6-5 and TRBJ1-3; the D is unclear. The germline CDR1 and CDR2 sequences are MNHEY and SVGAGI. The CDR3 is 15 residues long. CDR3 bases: TGTGCCAGCAGCCGGGAGGGCCGCTCTAGAAACACCATATATTTT. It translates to CASSREGRSRNTIYF.

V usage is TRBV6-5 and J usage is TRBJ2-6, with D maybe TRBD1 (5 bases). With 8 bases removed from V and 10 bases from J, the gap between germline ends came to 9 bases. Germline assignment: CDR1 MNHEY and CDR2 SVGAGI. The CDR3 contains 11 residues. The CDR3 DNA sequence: TGTGCCAGCCGGAGACAGAACGTCCTGACTTTC. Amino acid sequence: CASRRQNVLTF.